The 27 T cell receptor beta chains reported below all come from one sample, sequenced in a study of long-term antiretroviral therapy in people with HIV. At the survey level, the v3.0 immunoSEQ assay was run. Clones were read by immunoSEQ multiplex PCR, and TCRdb kept only the in-frame ones, dropping some. The table lists about 22,000 clones, around 89% of them singletons. The sequencing here drew on unsorted PBMCs, taken 2.3 years after starting antiretroviral therapy. The receptor source for this set is a man aged 55 to 70 with HIV.

J is TRBJ2-5 and V is TRBV6-1, with TRBD2 as a possible D gene (6 bases). Trimming removed 2 bases from V and 5 bases from J, with 18 bases in between. The CDR3 consists of 16 residues. CDR1 is MNHNS and CDR2 is SASEGT in the germline V gene. This CDR3 is CASSENRAASGETQYF. As DNA, the CDR3 is TGTGCCAGCAGTGAAAATCGGGCGGCAAGCGGGGAGACCCAGTACTTC.

V usage is TRBV19 and J usage is TRBJ1-5, with 7 bases aligning to TRBD1. Germline assignment: CDR1 LNHDA and CDR2 SQIVND (reference sequence). Trimming removed 3 bases from V and 7 bases from J; junction bases left unmatched: 9. The CDR3 length is 15 residues. The CDR3 loop reads CASSMGGGYLQPQHF. CDR3 coding DNA: TGTGCCAGTAGTATGGGAGGGGGCTATTTGCAGCCCCAGCATTTT.

The V gene is TRBV2, the J gene TRBJ1-6; 10 bases line up with TRBD1. The CDR3 runs 14 residues. Germline V gene lookup returns CDR1 SNHLY and CDR2 FYNNEI. J gave up 9 bases and V 4 bases, and 3 bases lay outside the gene matches. In nucleotides, the CDR3 is TGTGCCAGCAGTGGGACAGGGGGAGGTTCACCCCTCCACTTT. The encoded protein is CASSGTGGGSPLHF. The variable domain in full, completed from reference TRBV2 and TRBJ1-6, reads EPEVTQTPSHQVTQMGQEVILRCVPISNHLYFYWYRQILGQKVEFLVSFYNNEISEKSEIFDDQFSVERPDGSNFTLKIRSTKLEDSAMYFCASSGTGGGSPLHFGNGTRLTVT.

This chain connects TRBV29-1 to TRBJ1-1; perhaps TRBD1 as D (5 bases). Looked up from germline, CDR1 is SQVTM and CDR2 is ANQGSEA. Trimming stripped 1 base from V and 4 bases from J, with 19 bases between. This CDR3 comprises 16 residues. This chain's CDR3 is CSVEVHYGDPSTEAFF. Here the CDR3 DNA reads TGCAGCGTTGAAGTCCATTACGGGGACCCCAGCACTGAAGCTTTCTTT.

The chain uses TRBV9 and TRBJ2-2, with 10 bases identical to TRBD2. V dropped 4 bases and J dropped 3; count of bases not matched to a gene: 6. The germline V gene encodes CDR1 SGDLS and CDR2 YYNGEE. This CDR3 is built from 16 residues. The CDR3 region has the DNA TGTGCCAGCAGCTTCGGACTAGCGGAGTACACCGGGGAGCTGTTTTTT. Amino acid sequence: CASSFGLAEYTGELFF.

This chain links TRBV6-7 with TRBJ1-4, with no clear D. Being an ORF, TRBV6-7 has a function that is uncertain. V lost 5 bases, J lost 4 bases, and 17 bases lay in between. This CDR3 is built from 16 residues. CDR3 nucleotide sequence: TGTGCCAGCAGTGCGGGATTAGGTGTGCATAATGAAAAACTGTTTTTT. This encodes CASSAGLGVHNEKLFF.

This chain connects TRBV7-2 to TRBJ2-5; a possible D gene is TRBD1 (6 bases). V lost 4 bases and J lost 2, with 20 bases in between. The CDR3 spans 17 residues. Germline V lookup: CDR1 SGHTA, CDR2 FQGNSA. The CDR3: CASSSPGGQISQETQYF. The CDR3 nucleotides read TGTGCCAGCAGCTCACCCGGCGGACAGATTTCACAAGAGACCCAGTACTTC.

J is TRBJ2-3 and V is TRBV7-2; TRBD2 matches 12 bases. The CDR3 contains 14 residues. Germline CDR1 is SGHTA and CDR2 is FQGNSA. V lost 5 bases to trimming and J lost 6 bases; unmatched junction nucleotides: 3. This CDR3 reads CASSPLAGGDTQYF. In DNA form, the CDR3 reads TGTGCCAGCAGCCCCCTAGCGGGAGGGGATACGCAGTATTTT.

The V gene is TRBV9, the J gene TRBJ1-3, with 11 nucleotides matching TRBD1. V lost 3 bases to trimming and J lost 4 bases; unmatched junction nucleotides: 6. The V gene's germline CDR1 is SGDLS and CDR2 YYNGEE. This CDR3 has 16 amino acids. CDR3 protein: CASSGRTGGYGNTIYF. Here the CDR3 DNA reads TGTGCCAGCAGCGGTCGGACAGGGGGCTACGGAAACACCATATATTTT.

V gene TRBV18 combines with J gene TRBJ2-7; D might be TRBD1 (5 bases). The CDR3 loop spans 16 amino acids. The V gene's germline CDR1 is KGHSH and CDR2 LQKENI. Trimming stripped 4 bases from V and 4 bases from J, with 20 bases between. The CDR3 reads CASSLDRARVGYEQYF. The CDR3, as DNA: TGTGCCAGCTCACTCGACCGGGCCAGGGTTGGGTACGAGCAGTACTTC.

The chain couples TRBV7-3 to TRBJ2-1; TRBD2 matches at 7 bases. This CDR3 comprises 16 residues. Trimming took 4 bases from V and 9 from J; bases not matched to a gene: 15. CDR1 and CDR2 (germline): SGHTA, FQGTGA. Here the CDR3 DNA reads TGTGCCAGCAGCTCCGGGCCTCGACACAGCGGGGTTGAGCAGTTCTTC. The encoded protein is CASSSGPRHSGVEQFF.

The chain is built from TRBV7-8 and TRBJ1-1, with D possibly being TRBD1 (6 bases). V dropped 5 bases and J dropped 1 base, with 14 bases sitting between them. The CDR3 consists of 15 residues. Germline assignment: CDR1 SGHVS and CDR2 FQNEAQ. The CDR3 DNA follows: TGTGCCAGCAGCCTAGGGGGTGTACAGAACACTGAAGCTTTCTTT. Translation gives CASSLGGVQNTEAFF.

J is TRBJ1-2 and V is TRBV5-1; perhaps TRBD1 as D (5 bases). Germline CDR1 and CDR2: SGHRS and YFSETQ. Trimming pared 0 bases from V and 5 bases from J, leaving 11 bases between. The CDR3 spans 14 residues. Here the CDR3 DNA reads TGCGCCAGCAGCTTGGTCGGGGACGGGTATGGCTACACCTTC. Its translation is CASSLVGDGYGYTF.

This clone was found once. V usage is TRBV5-8 and J usage is TRBJ2-5; D not certain. Trimming cost V 1 base and J 4 bases, with 5 bases left between them. CDR3 length: 12 amino acids. Germline values: CDR1 SGHTS, CDR2 YDEGEE. The CDR3 protein is CASSLFRETQYF. The CDR3 coding sequence is TGTGCCAGCAGCTTGTTCCGAGAGACCCAGTACTTC.

The V call is TRBV28, the J call TRBJ1-5; D gene uncertain. Deletions cut 4 bases from V and 0 bases from J, with 13 bases between. Per germline, CDR1 MDHEN and CDR2 SYDVKM. CDR3 size: 16 residues. In DNA form, the CDR3 reads TGTGCCAGCAGTTCCCGACGGTCCTATAGCAATCAGCCCCAGCATTTT. Translating gives CASSSRRSYSNQPQHF.

The rearrangement links TRBV6-1 to TRBJ2-1; possibly TRBD1 for D (5 bases). With 6 bases removed from V and 6 bases from J, the gap between germline ends came to 9 bases. This CDR3 has 12 amino acids. The germline V gene has CDR1 MNHNS and CDR2 SASEGT. CDR3 in DNA: TGTGCCAGCAGCACAGGATTCAATGAGCAGTTCTTC. This encodes CASSTGFNEQFF.

This chain connects TRBV27 to TRBJ2-7; the match to TRBD1 covers 12 bases. The CDR3 is 15 amino acids. Per the germline V gene, CDR1 is MNHEY and CDR2 is SMNVEV (reference sequence). Germline trimming cut 6 bases from V and 5 bases from J; bases unmatched to any gene: 8. The CDR3 DNA sequence: TGTGCCAGCAGCGAAGGGACAGGGGGCGGGGACGAGCAGTACTTC. Translation: CASSEGTGGGDEQYF.

In this sample, this clone turned up a few times. V is TRBV6-5 and J is TRBJ1-2, with D tentatively TRBD1 (6 bases). Trimming took 0 bases from V and 7 from J, leaving 6 bases between them. Germline CDR1 MNHEY, CDR2 SVGAGI. The CDR3 consists of 12 residues. This chain's CDR3 is CASSYSGAGYTF. The CDR3 nucleotides read TGTGCCAGCAGTTACTCGGGGGCTGGCTACACCTTC.

This clone ranks as large. The chain is built from TRBV15 and TRBJ2-4; TRBD1 matches 11 bases. The CDR3 is 16 residues long. The J segment lost 8 bases and the V segment lost 1 base, leaving 7 bases of the junction unmatched. Germline V gives CDR1 LNHNV, CDR2 YYDKDF (reference sequence). CDR3 residues: CATSRVMGQGGDIQYF. CDR3 in DNA: TGTGCCACCAGCAGAGTTATGGGACAGGGGGGGGACATTCAGTACTTC.

This chain joins TRBV27 and TRBJ1-6; 9 bases agree with TRBD1. From germline, CDR1 is MNHEY and CDR2 SMNVEV (reference sequence). V lost 4 bases to trimming and J lost 10 bases; unmatched junction nucleotides: 14. The CDR3 is 17 amino acids. The CDR3 loop is CASSWIPGQGIVSPLHF. CDR3 in DNA: TGTGCCAGCAGTTGGATCCCGGGACAGGGAATAGTATCACCCCTCCACTTT.

The V call is TRBV11-2, the J call TRBJ2-7; 9 positions agree with TRBD1. The CDR3 is 14 residues long. The germline gives CDR1 SGHAT, CDR2 FQNNGV. Trimming at V came to 5 bases and at J to 4 bases, leaving 6 bases not matched to a gene. The CDR3 coding sequence is TGTGCCAGCAGCAGAGGACAGGGGTTATACGAGCAGTACTTC. It specifies CASSRGQGLYEQYF.

The CDR3 DNA follows: TGTGCCACCAGCAGGAGTCCCTCCCAAGAGACCCAGTACTTC. This encodes CATSRSPSQETQYF. This chain joins TRBV15 and TRBJ2-5; D remains unclear. The V gene's germline CDR1 is LNHNV and CDR2 YYDKDF (reference sequence). CDR3 size: 14 residues. V dropped 3 bases and J dropped 1 base, with 9 bases sitting between them.

This clone was counted a single time. The chain's CDR3 is CASSLVTGANEQFF. CDR3 DNA sequence: TGTGCCAGCAGCTTAGTTACGGGGGCCAATGAGCAGTTCTTC. This rearrangement joins TRBV7-2 to TRBJ2-1; perhaps D is TRBD1 or TRBD2 (6 bases each). The germline V gene encodes CDR1 SGHTA and CDR2 FQGNSA. CDR3 length: 14 residues. V gave up 1 base and J gave up 6 bases, with 10 bases separating them.

The chain combines TRBV11-2 with TRBJ2-1; no definite D call. The CDR3 contains 14 residues. Trimming took 1 base from V and 7 from J, leaving 11 bases between them. In germline, CDR1 is SGHAT, CDR2 FQNNGV. CDR3 coding DNA: TGTGCCAGCAGCTTAGGGTCAGCCCTGAATGAGCAGTTCTTC. It encodes CASSLGSALNEQFF.

The chain links TRBV18 to TRBJ1-5; D is perhaps TRBD1 (5 bases). CDR3 size: 14 residues. The germline V and J ends were trimmed by 5 bases and 10 bases, with 18 bases remaining between them. Germline V gives CDR1 KGHSH, CDR2 LQKENI. CDR3 nucleotide sequence: TGTGCCAGCTCAGCAACAGGCAATCAGAGACCCCAGCATTTT. This sequence encodes CASSATGNQRPQHF.

The genes are TRBV28 and TRBJ1-1, with D perhaps TRBD1 (5 bases). Germline CDR1 reads MDHEN; CDR2 reads SYDVKM. The V end was cut by 5 bases, the J end by 4 bases, with 8 bases between. This CDR3 is 12 amino acids long. As DNA, the CDR3 is TGTGCCAGCAGTGAGGGGAGCACTGAAGCTTTCTTT. Its protein product is CASSEGSTEAFF.

The rearrangement uses TRBV19 and TRBJ2-2; 9 nucleotides agree with TRBD1. V lost 5 bases, J lost 6 bases, and 16 bases stayed unmatched. Germline V lookup: CDR1 LNHDA, CDR2 SQIVND (reference sequence). The CDR3 runs to 18 residues. The CDR3, as DNA: TGTGCCAGTAGTTCCAGAGCCTTCGGGACAGGGATCCCCGGGGAGCTGTTTTTT. It encodes CASSSRAFGTGIPGELFF.